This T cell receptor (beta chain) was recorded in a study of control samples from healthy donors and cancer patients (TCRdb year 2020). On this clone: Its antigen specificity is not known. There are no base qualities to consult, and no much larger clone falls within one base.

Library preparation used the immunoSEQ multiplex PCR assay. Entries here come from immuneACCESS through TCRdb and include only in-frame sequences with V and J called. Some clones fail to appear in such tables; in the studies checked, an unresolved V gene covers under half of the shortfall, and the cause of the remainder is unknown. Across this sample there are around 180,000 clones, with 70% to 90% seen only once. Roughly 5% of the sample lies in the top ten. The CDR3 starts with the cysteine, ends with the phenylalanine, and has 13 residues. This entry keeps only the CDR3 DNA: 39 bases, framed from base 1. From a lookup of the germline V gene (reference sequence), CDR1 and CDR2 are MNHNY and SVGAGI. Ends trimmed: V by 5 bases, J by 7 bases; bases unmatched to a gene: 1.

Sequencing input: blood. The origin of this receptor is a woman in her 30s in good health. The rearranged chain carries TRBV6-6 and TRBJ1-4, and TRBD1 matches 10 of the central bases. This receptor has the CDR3 CASSRDRGEKLFF. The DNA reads TGTGCCAGCAGTAGGGACAGGGGTGAAAAACTGTTTTTT.